This T cell receptor (beta chain) came from a study of identical twins. One entry per CDR3 protein, called by TCRdb with MiXCR from the 5' RACE reads. The table shows 1,800,000 or so distinct CDR3 sequences, with 25% to 35% occurring only once. This clonotype was detected a few times. The CDR3 length is 16 residues. Per germline, CDR1 MGHRA and CDR2 YSYEKL. V lost 0 bases and J 1 base, leaving 13 bases between the germline ends. This chain links TRBV4-1 with TRBJ2-7; D gene uncertain. The TCR sequence derives from a newborn girl in good health. Sequenced input: cord blood. The CDR3 region has the DNA TGCGCCAGCAGCCAAGATGATGGTAGAATATCCTACGAGCAGTACTTC. Translated, it gives CASSQDDGRISYEQYF.